Shown below are 8 T cell receptor beta chains from a single sample sequenced in a study of liver allograft versus peripheral blood T cells. Study-level information: Transplanted-liver T cell receptor repertoires were compared with recipients' peripheral blood repertoires.

Each CDR3 protein is one row after TCRdb ran MiXCR on the reads. The sample gives 3,500 to 4,000 distinct CDR3 sequences, around 14% of which show up once; 11% is in the top ten. The receptor set was obtained from a human patient who had a liver transplant. Some T cells could come from the graft donor.

The chain couples TRBV10-1 to TRBJ1-5, with D tentatively TRBD1 (5 bases). CDR3 length: 16 residues. CDR1 and CDR2 (germline): WNHNN, SYGVQD (reference sequence). V was clipped by 4 bases and J by 3 bases, with 16 bases between them. CDR3 sequence reads: CASSVGGAYSNQPQHF. CDR3 bases: TGCGCCAGCAGTGTTGGAGGGGCATATTCCAATCAGCCCCAGCATTTT.

There are a few counts of this clonotype. The chain combines TRBV9 with TRBJ1-5; D might be TRBD1 (6 bases). CDR3 length equals 13 residues. Looked up from germline, CDR1 is SGDLS and CDR2 is YYNGEE. V was pared by 3 bases and J by 6 bases, with 10 bases between. CDR3: CASSEQGSQPQHF. In DNA, the CDR3 is TGTGCCAGCAGCGAGCAGGGGAGTCAGCCCCAGCATTTT.

Ten or more counts support this clonotype. CDR3 sequence reads: CASSRDITYEQYF. The CDR3 bases are TGTGCCAGCAGCCGGGACATCACCTACGAGCAGTACTTC. V gene TRBV5-5 combines with J gene TRBJ2-7; TRBD1 might be the D (6 bases). Germline V gene lookup returns CDR1 SGHKS and CDR2 YYEKEE (reference sequence). V lost 4 bases, J lost 2 bases, and 10 bases lay in between. The CDR3 has 13 residues.

Ten or more counts support this clonotype. The chain combines TRBV27 with TRBJ1-1; D unclear. The germline gives CDR1 MNHEY, CDR2 SMNVEV (reference sequence). The length of the CDR3 is 13 residues. The V end was cut by 4 bases, the J end by 0 bases, with 6 bases between. CDR3 DNA: TGTGCCAGCAGTTCAGACATGAACACTGAAGCTTTCTTT. This encodes CASSSDMNTEAFF.

This clonotype is labeled medium-sized. The CDR3 region is CSASRSVAEAFF. In DNA form, the CDR3 reads TGCAGTGCTAGCAGGTCGGTTGCTGAAGCTTTCTTT. The chain recombines TRBV20-1 with TRBJ1-1, with D unclear. The CDR3 sequence is 12 residues long. Trimming took off 3 bases at V and 6 bases at J, with 11 bases between the two ends. Germline CDR1 is DFQATT and CDR2 is SNEGSKA (reference sequence).

Within the sample, this clonotype is medium-sized. This sequence joins TRBV19 and TRBJ1-4; D is unclear. Between the trimmed V and J ends, which lost 4 bases and 7 bases, there was a span of 13 bases. CDR1 is LNHDA, CDR2 SQIVND, per germline (reference sequence). CDR3 size: 14 residues. CDR3 sequence: CASSSALGLEKLFF. The DNA for the CDR3 is TGTGCCAGTAGTAGCGCCTTAGGACTTGAAAAACTGTTTTTT.

This clonotype rates as medium-sized. The chain couples TRBV9 to TRBJ2-2, with D perhaps TRBD2 (5 bases). Germline V CDR1 and CDR2: SGDLS, YYNGEE. The CDR3 is 14 amino acids. V shed 0 bases and J shed 2 bases, with 5 bases lying between them. In DNA form, the CDR3 reads TGTGCCAGCAGCGTAGGACTAAACACCGGGGAGCTGTTTTTT. Protein sequence: CASSVGLNTGELFF.

The chain employs TRBV5-6 and TRBJ1-6; 10 nucleotides line up with TRBD1. Germline CDR1 is SGHDT and CDR2 is YYEEEE. Trimming took 2 bases from V and 8 from J; bases not matched to a gene: 1. CDR3 length equals 14 residues. CDR3: CASSFGQGDSPLHF. The CDR3 bases are TGTGCCAGCAGCTTCGGACAGGGGGATTCACCCCTCCACTTT.